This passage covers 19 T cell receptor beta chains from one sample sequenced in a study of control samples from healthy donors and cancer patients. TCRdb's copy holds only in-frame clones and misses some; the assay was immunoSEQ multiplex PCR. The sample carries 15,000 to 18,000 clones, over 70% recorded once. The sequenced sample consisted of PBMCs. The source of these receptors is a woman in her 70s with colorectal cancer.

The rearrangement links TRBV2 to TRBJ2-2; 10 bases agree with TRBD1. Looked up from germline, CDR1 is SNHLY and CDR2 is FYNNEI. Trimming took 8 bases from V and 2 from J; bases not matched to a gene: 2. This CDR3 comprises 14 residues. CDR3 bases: TGTGCCAGCTGGGACAGGGGAAACACCGGGGAGCTGTTTTTT. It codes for CASWDRGNTGELFF.

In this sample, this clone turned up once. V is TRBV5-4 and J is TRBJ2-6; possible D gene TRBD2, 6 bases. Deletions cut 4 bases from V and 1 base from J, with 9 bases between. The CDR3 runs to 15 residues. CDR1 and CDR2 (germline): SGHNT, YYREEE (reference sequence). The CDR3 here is CASSLAGSGANVLTF. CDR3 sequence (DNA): TGTGCCAGCAGCCTGGCGGGGTCTGGGGCCAACGTCCTGACTTTC.

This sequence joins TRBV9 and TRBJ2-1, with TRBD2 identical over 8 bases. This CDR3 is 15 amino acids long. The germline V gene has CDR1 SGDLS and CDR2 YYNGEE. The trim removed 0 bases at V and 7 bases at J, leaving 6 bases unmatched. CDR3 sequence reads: CASSVDSGSTNEQFF. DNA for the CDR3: TGTGCCAGCAGCGTAGACAGCGGGAGCACGAATGAGCAGTTCTTC. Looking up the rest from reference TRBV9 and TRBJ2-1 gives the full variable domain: DSGVTQTPKHLITATGQRVTLRCSPRSGDLSVYWYQQSLDQGLQFLIQYYNGEERAKGNILERFSAQQFPDLHSELNLSSLELGDSALYFCASSVDSGSTNEQFFGPGTRLTVL.

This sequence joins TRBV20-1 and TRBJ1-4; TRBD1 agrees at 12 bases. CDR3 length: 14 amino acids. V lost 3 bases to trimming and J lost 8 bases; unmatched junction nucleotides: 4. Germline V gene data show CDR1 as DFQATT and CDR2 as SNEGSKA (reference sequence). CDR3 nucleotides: TGCAGTGCTAGTGCCGGGACAGGGGGCGAAAAACTGTTTTTT. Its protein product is CSASAGTGGEKLFF.

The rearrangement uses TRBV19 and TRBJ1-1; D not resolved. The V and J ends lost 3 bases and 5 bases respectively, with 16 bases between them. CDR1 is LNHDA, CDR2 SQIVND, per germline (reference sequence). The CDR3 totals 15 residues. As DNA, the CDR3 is TGTGCCAGTAGTATCTCGGGCAGGATGAGAACTGAAGCTTTCTTT. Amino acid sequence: CASSISGRMRTEAFF.

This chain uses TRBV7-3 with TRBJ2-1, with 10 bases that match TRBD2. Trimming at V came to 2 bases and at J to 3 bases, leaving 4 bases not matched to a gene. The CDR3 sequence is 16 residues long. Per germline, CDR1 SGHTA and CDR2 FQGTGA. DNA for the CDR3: TGTGCCAGCAGCTTAGGTAGCGGGGGGTTCTACAATGAGCAGTTCTTC. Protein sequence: CASSLGSGGFYNEQFF.

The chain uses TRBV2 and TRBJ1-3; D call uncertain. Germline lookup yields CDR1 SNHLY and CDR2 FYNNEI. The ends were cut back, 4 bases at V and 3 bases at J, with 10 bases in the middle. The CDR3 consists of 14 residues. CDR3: CASSAGSLGNTIYF. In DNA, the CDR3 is TGTGCCAGCAGTGCAGGCAGCCTTGGAAACACCATATATTTT.

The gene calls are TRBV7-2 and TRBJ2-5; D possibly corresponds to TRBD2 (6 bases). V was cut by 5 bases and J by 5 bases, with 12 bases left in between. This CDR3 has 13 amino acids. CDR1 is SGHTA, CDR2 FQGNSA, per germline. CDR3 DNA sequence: TGTGCCAGCAGCCGGGGGTTTGAGGAGACCCAGTACTTC. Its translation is CASSRGFEETQYF.

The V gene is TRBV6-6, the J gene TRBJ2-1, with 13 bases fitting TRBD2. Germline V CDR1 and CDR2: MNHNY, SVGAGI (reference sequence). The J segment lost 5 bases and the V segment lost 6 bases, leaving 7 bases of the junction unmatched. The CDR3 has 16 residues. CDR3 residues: CASRTLLAGGDNEQFF. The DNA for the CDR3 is TGTGCCAGCAGGACCCTACTAGCGGGGGGGGACAATGAGCAGTTCTTC.

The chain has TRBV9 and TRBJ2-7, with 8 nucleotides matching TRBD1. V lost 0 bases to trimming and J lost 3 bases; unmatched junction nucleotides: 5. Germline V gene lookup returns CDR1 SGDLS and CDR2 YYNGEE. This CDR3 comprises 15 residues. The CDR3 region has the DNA TGTGCCAGCAGCGTAGGACAGGGGAATAACTACGAGCAGTACTTC. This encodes CASSVGQGNNYEQYF.

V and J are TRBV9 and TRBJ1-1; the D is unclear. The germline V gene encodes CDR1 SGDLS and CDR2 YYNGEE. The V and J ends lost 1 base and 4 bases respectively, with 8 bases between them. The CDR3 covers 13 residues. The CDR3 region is CASSVLPATEAFF. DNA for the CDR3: TGTGCCAGCAGCGTATTGCCAGCCACTGAAGCTTTCTTT.

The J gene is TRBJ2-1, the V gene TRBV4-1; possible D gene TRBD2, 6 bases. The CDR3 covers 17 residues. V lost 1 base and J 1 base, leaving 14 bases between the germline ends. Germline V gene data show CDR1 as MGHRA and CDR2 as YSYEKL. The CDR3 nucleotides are TGCGCCAGCAGCCAAGGACCCGGAGGGGATTCCTACAATGAGCAGTTCTTC. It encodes CASSQGPGGDSYNEQFF.

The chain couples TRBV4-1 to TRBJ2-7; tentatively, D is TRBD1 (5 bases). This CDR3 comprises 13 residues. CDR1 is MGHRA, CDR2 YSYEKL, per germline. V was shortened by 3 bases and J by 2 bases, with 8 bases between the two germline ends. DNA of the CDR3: TGCGCCAGCAGCCAGGCAGGGACCTACGAGCAGTACTTC. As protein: CASSQAGTYEQYF.

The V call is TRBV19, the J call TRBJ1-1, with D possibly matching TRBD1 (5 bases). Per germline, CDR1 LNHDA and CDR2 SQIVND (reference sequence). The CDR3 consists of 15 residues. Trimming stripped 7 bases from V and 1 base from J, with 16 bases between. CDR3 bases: TGTGCCAGTAAGCTTTTAGGGACGGCGAACACTGAAGCTTTCTTT. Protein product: CASKLLGTANTEAFF.

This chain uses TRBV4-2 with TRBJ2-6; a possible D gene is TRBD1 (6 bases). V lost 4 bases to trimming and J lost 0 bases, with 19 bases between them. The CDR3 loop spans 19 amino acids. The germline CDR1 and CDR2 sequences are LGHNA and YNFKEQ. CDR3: CASSLTGPQILSGANVLTF. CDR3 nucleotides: TGTGCCAGCAGCCTAACAGGGCCCCAAATCCTCTCTGGGGCCAACGTCCTGACTTTC.

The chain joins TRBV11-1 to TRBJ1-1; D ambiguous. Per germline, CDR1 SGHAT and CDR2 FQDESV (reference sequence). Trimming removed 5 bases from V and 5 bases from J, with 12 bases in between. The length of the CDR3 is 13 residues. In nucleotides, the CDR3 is TGTGCCAGCAGCCTTTACCGGGAGACTGAAGCTTTCTTT. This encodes CASSLYRETEAFF.

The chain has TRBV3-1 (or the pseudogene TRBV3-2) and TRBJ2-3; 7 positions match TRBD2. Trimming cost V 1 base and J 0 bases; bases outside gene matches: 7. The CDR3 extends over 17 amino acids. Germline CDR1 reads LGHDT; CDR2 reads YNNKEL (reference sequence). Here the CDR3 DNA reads TGTGCCAGCAGCCAAGGGACGGGGGGACCTAGCACAGATACGCAGTATTTT. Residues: CASSQGTGGPSTDTQYF.

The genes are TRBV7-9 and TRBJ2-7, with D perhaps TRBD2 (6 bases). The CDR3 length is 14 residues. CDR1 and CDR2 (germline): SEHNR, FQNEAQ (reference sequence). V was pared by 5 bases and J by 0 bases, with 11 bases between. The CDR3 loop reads CASSAGRTSYEQYF. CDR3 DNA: TGTGCCAGCAGCGCGGGACGGACCTCCTACGAGCAGTACTTC.

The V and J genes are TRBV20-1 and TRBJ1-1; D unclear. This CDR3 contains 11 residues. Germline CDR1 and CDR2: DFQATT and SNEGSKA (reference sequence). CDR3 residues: CRPEGNTEAFF. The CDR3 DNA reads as TGCAGACCCGAGGGGAACACTGAAGCTTTCTTT.